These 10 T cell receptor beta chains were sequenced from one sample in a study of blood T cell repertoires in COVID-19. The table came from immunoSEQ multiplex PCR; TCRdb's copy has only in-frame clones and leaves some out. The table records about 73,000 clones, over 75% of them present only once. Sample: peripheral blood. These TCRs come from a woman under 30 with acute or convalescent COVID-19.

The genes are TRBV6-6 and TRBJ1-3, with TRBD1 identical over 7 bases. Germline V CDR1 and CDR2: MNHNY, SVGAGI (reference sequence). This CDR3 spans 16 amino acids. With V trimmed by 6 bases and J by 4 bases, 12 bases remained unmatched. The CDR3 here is CASRSSDRASGNTIYF. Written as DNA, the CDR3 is TGTGCCAGCAGATCGAGCGACAGGGCATCAGGAAACACCATATATTTT.

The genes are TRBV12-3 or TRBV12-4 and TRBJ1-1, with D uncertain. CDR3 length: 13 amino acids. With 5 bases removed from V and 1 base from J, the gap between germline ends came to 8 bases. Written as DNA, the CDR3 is TGTGCCAGCAGTAGTCGGGGGAACACTGAAGCTTTCTTT. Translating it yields CASSSRGNTEAFF.

The CDR3, as DNA: TGTGCCAGCAGTTCTGGGCGGGAGGTCAAAAACATTCAGTACTTC. Encoded protein: CASSSGREVKNIQYF. This chain connects TRBV2 to TRBJ2-4, with 8 bases aligning to TRBD2. Looked up from germline, CDR1 is SNHLY and CDR2 is FYNNEI. Trimming took 5 bases from V and 3 from J; bases not matched to a gene: 6. This CDR3 spans 15 amino acids.

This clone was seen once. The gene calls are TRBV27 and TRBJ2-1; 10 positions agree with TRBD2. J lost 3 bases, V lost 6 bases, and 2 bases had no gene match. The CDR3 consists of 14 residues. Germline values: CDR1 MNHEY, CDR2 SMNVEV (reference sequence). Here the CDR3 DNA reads TGTGCCAGCAGCCCTAGCGGGAGCTACAATGAGCAGTTCTTC. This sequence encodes CASSPSGSYNEQFF.

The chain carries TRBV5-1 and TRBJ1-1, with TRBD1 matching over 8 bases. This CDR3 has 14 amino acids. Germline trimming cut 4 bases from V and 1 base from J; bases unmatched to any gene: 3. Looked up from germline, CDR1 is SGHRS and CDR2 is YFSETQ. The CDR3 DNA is TGCGCCAGCAGCGTACAGGGGGAGAACACTGAAGCTTTCTTT. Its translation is CASSVQGENTEAFF.

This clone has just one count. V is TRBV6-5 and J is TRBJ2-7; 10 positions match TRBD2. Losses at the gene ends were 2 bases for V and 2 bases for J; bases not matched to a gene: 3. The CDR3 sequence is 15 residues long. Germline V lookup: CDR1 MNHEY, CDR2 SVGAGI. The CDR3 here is CASSYTSGAAYEQYF. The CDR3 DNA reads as TGTGCCAGCAGTTACACTAGCGGGGCCGCCTACGAGCAGTACTTC.

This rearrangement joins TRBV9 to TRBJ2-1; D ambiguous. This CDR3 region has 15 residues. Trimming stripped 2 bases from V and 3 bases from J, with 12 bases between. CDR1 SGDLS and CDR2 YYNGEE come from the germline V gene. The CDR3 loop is CASSVGGTLYNEQFF. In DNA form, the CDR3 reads TGTGCCAGCAGCGTCGGCGGCACCCTCTACAATGAGCAGTTCTTC.

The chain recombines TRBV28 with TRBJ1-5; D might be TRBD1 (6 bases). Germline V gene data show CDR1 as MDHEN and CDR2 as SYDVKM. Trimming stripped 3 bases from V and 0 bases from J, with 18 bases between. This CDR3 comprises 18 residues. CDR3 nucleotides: TGTGCCAGCAGTTTGGGGACACGAGTTTTTCCTAGCAATCAGCCCCAGCATTTT. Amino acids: CASSLGTRVFPSNQPQHF.

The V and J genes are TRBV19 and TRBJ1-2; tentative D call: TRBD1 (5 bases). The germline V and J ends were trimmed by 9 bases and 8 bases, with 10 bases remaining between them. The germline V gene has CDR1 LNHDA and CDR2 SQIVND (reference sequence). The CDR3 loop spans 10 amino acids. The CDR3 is CASYGGGYTF. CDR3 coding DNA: TGTGCCAGCTACGGGGGGGGCTACACCTTC.

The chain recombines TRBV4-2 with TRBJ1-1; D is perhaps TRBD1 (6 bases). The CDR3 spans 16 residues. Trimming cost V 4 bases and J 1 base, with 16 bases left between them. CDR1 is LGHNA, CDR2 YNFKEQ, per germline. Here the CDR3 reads CASSPPGGHQNTEAFF. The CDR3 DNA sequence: TGTGCCAGCAGCCCCCCGGGGGGGCACCAGAACACTGAAGCTTTCTTT.